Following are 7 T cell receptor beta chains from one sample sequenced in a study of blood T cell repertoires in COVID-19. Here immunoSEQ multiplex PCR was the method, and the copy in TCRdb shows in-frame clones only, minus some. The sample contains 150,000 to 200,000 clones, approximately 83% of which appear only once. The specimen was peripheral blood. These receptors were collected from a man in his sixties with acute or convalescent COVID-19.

The CDR3 nucleotides read TGTGCCAGCAGTGCCCGGACAGGGAGGGCTAATGAAAAACTGTTTTTT. Protein sequence: CASSARTGRANEKLFF. The chain combines TRBV28 with TRBJ1-4, with TRBD1 matching 8 bases. The J segment lost 3 bases and the V segment lost 5 bases, leaving 8 bases of the junction unmatched. This CDR3 comprises 16 residues. Germline assignment: CDR1 MDHEN and CDR2 SYDVKM.

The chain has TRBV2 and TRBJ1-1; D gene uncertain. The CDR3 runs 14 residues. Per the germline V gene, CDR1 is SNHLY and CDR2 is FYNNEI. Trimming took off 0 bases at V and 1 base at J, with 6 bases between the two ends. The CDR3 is CASSEATENTEAFF. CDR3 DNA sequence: TGTGCCAGCAGTGAAGCTACAGAGAACACTGAAGCTTTCTTT.

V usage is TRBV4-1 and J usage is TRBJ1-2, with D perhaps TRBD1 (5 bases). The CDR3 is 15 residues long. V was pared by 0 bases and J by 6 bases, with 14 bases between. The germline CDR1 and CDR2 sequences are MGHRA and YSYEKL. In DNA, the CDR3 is TGCGCCAGCAGCCAAGATGGGGCCCTGTACGATGGCTACACCTTC. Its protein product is CASSQDGALYDGYTF.

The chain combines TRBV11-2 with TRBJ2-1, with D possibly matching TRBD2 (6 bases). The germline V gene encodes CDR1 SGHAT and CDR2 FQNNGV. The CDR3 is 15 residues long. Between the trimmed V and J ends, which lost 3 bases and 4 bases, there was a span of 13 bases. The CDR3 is CASSFRGLLYNEQFF. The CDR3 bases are TGTGCCAGCAGCTTCCGGGGACTCCTATACAATGAGCAGTTCTTC.

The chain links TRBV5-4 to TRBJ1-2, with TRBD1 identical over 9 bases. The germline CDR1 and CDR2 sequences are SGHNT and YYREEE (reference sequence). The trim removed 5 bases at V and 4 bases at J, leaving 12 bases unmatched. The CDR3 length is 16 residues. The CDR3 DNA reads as TGTGCCAGCAGGAAACAGGGGGCAACCTGGGTCTATGGCTACACCTTC. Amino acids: CASRKQGATWVYGYTF.

CDR3 amino acids: CASSRDSSPYGYTF. Written as DNA, the CDR3 is TGTGCCAGCAGCCGGGACAGCTCCCCCTATGGCTACACCTTC. V gene TRBV7-2 combines with J gene TRBJ1-2, with 7 bases lining up with TRBD1. CDR3 size: 14 residues. Germline CDR1 reads SGHTA; CDR2 reads FQGNSA. J was trimmed by 4 bases and V by 5 bases; bases with no gene match: 7. Filled out from reference TRBV7-2 and TRBJ1-2, the complete variable domain reads GAGVSQSPSNKVTEKGKDVELRCDPISGHTALYWYRQSLGQGLEFLIYFQGNSAPDKSGLPSDRFSAERTGGSVSTLTIQRTQQEDSAVYLCASSRDSSPYGYTFGSGTRLTVV.

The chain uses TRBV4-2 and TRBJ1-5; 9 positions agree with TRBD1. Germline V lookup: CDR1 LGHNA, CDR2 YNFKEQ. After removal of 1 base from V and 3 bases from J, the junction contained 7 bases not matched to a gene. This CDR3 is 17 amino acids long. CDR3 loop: CASSQGGDRDTNQPQHF. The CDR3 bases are TGTGCCAGCAGCCAAGGAGGGGACAGGGATACCAATCAGCCCCAGCATTTT.